This entry lists 19 T cell receptor beta chains sequenced from one sample in a study of radiotherapy plus CTLA-4 blockade in lung cancer. The data were produced by immunoSEQ multiplex PCR, yet TCRdb's version contains in-frame clones alone and is incomplete. The sample lists 70,000 to 95,000 clones; about 88% were seen once. The specimen was peripheral blood, collected from a patient treated with radiotherapy plus ipilimumab. These receptors all come from a human donor with non-small cell lung cancer that progressed on radiotherapy plus ipilimumab.

The rearrangement uses TRBV27 and TRBJ2-7; TRBD1 is a possible D gene (5 bases). This CDR3 is 13 amino acids long. Per the germline V gene, CDR1 is MNHEY and CDR2 is SMNVEV (reference sequence). V was cut by 8 bases and J by 2 bases, with 13 bases left in between. The CDR3 region has the DNA TGTGCCAGCCGAGCCACAGGAACCTACGAGCAGTACTTC. Translated, it gives CASRATGTYEQYF.

V is TRBV14 and J is TRBJ2-2, with a tentative D call TRBD2 (5 bases). Germline V lookup: CDR1 SGHDN, CDR2 FVKESK. The CDR3 covers 12 residues. The V end lost 9 bases, the J end lost 1 base, and 6 bases lay between the germline ends. This chain's CDR3 is CARRGNTGELFF. In nucleotides, the CDR3 is TGTGCCAGACGGGGGAACACCGGGGAGCTGTTTTTT.

The rearrangement joins TRBV28 to TRBJ2-3; 7 bases fit TRBD2. V gave up 1 base and J gave up 1 base; unmatched junction bases: 2. The CDR3 runs to 15 residues. The V gene's germline CDR1 is MDHEN and CDR2 SYDVKM. The chain's CDR3 is CASSLSAGGTDTQYF. CDR3 DNA sequence: TGTGCCAGCAGTTTATCGGCGGGAGGCACAGATACGCAGTATTTT.

This rearrangement joins TRBV19 to TRBJ1-2; a weak D match, TRBD1 (5 bases). Trimming took off 2 bases at V and 6 bases at J, with 22 bases between the two ends. This CDR3 contains 17 residues. From germline, CDR1 is LNHDA and CDR2 SQIVND (reference sequence). For the CDR3, the DNA is TGTGCCAGTAGTATAACGGGAAGGGGTGCGGCGTTTAATGGCTACACCTTC. This translates into CASSITGRGAAFNGYTF.

The V gene is TRBV27, the J gene TRBJ2-2, with 9 nucleotides matching TRBD1. Germline CDR1 and CDR2: MNHEY and SMNVEV (reference sequence). V trimming: 7 bases; J trimming: 1 base; junction bases outside the gene matches: 1. The CDR3 has 14 amino acids. The CDR3 DNA follows: TGTGCCAGCAAGGGACAGGGGAACACCGGGGAGCTGTTTTTT. Translated, it gives CASKGQGNTGELFF.

The chain recombines TRBV6-1 with TRBJ1-1, with 7 bases fitting TRBD1. The CDR3 length is 18 residues. Germline V gene sequence: CDR1 MNHNS, CDR2 SASEGT. V lost 2 bases, J lost 0 bases, and 12 bases stayed unmatched. The CDR3: CASSERGDRVPMNTEAFF. DNA for the CDR3: TGTGCCAGCAGTGAAAGGGGGGACAGAGTTCCGATGAACACTGAAGCTTTCTTT.

The chain combines TRBV19 with TRBJ1-6, with 7 bases aligning to TRBD1. The length of the CDR3 is 15 residues. V was pared by 8 bases and J by 6 bases, with 10 bases of the junction left unmatched. Germline loops: CDR1 LNHDA, CDR2 SQIVND (reference sequence). This CDR3 is CASRVGWTGNSPLHF. The CDR3 DNA follows: TGTGCCAGTCGGGTGGGATGGACAGGTAATTCACCCCTCCACTTT.

This sequence joins TRBV9 and TRBJ2-5, with a tentative D call TRBD2 (6 bases). The V gene's germline CDR1 is SGDLS and CDR2 YYNGEE. The CDR3 extends over 17 amino acids. Trimming took 0 bases from V and 2 from J, leaving 17 bases between them. CDR3 in amino acids: CASSVDLSSRGQETQYF. CDR3 nucleotides: TGTGCCAGCAGCGTAGATTTGTCGTCGCGGGGACAAGAGACCCAGTACTTC. Drawing the rest from reference TRBV9 and TRBJ2-5, the complete variable domain is DSGVTQTPKHLITATGQRVTLRCSPRSGDLSVYWYQQSLDQGLQFLIQYYNGEERAKGNILERFSAQQFPDLHSELNLSSLELGDSALYFCASSVDLSSRGQETQYFGPGTRLLVL.

There are a few counts of this clone. V and J are TRBV7-9 and TRBJ2-7; D possibly corresponds to TRBD1 (5 bases). Per the germline V gene, CDR1 is SEHNR and CDR2 is FQNEAQ (reference sequence). The V and J ends lost 2 bases and 2 bases respectively, with 10 bases between them. This CDR3 is built from 14 residues. Here the CDR3 DNA reads TGTGCCAGCAGCTTAATGGGGCGCGCCTACGAGCAGTACTTC. Protein product: CASSLMGRAYEQYF. The whole variable domain, filled in from reference TRBV7-9 and TRBJ2-7, reads DTGVSQNPRHKITKRGQNVTFRCDPISEHNRLYWYRQTLGQGPEFLTYFQNEAQLEKSRLLSDRFSAERPKGSFSTLEIQRTEQGDSAMYLCASSLMGRAYEQYFGPGTRLTVT.

The chain has TRBV5-8 and TRBJ2-1, with D perhaps matching TRBD2 (5 bases). The germline CDR1 and CDR2 sequences are SGHTS and YDEGEE. CDR3 length equals 14 residues. The V and J ends lost 0 bases and 7 bases respectively, with 11 bases between them. CDR3 bases: TGTGCCAGCAGCTTGGATGCGGGCCGTAATGAGCAGTTCTTC. Protein: CASSLDAGRNEQFF.

The V and J genes are TRBV19 and TRBJ2-7; D may be TRBD2 (6 bases). The CDR3 spans 15 residues. V was shortened by 3 bases and J by 1 base, with 13 bases between the two germline ends. The V gene's germline CDR1 is LNHDA and CDR2 SQIVND (reference sequence). The CDR3 loop is CASSMPGLPSYEQYF. The CDR3 DNA reads as TGTGCCAGTAGTATGCCGGGACTGCCGTCCTACGAGCAGTACTTC. The full variable domain, in which reference TRBV19 and TRBJ2-7 provide the parts outside the CDR3, is DGGITQSPKYLFRKEGQNVTLSCEQNLNHDAMYWYRQDPGQGLRLIYYSQIVNDFQKGDIAEGYSVSREKKESFPLTVTSAQKNPTAFYLCASSMPGLPSYEQYFGPGTRLTVT.

This sequence joins TRBV27 and TRBJ1-5; D may be TRBD1 (5 bases). Looked up from germline, CDR1 is MNHEY and CDR2 is SMNVEV (reference sequence). This CDR3 has 14 amino acids. With 4 bases removed from V and 6 bases from J, the gap between germline ends came to 13 bases. The CDR3 DNA is TGTGCCAGCAGTTCGGGGGACTTGGGTCAGCCCCAGCATTTT. This translates into CASSSGDLGQPQHF.

The chain joins TRBV27 to TRBJ2-6, with a possible D match to TRBD2 (6 bases). The CDR3 spans 13 residues. The germline gives CDR1 MNHEY, CDR2 SMNVEV (reference sequence). CDR3: CAVGGAGANVLTF. The CDR3 DNA sequence: TGTGCAGTCGGGGGAGCCGGGGCCAACGTCCTGACTTTC.

The gene calls are TRBV11-3 and TRBJ2-1; tentatively, D is TRBD2 (6 bases). The germline V and J ends were trimmed by 2 bases and 4 bases, with 9 bases remaining between them. The CDR3 is made up of 14 amino acids. CDR1 is SGHNT, CDR2 YENEEA, per germline. The CDR3 nucleotides read TGTGCCAGCAGCTTATTTAGCGGTTACAATGAGCAGTTCTTC. It yields the protein CASSLFSGYNEQFF.

In this sample, this clone turned up a few times. The chain carries TRBV27 and TRBJ1-3, with 10 bases identical to TRBD1. J gave up 4 bases and V 5 bases, and 14 bases lay outside the gene matches. Germline CDR1 MNHEY, CDR2 SMNVEV (reference sequence). The CDR3 is 18 residues long. The CDR3 DNA reads as TGTGCCAGCAGTCATCCCGGGACAGGGGTTTTCACGGGAAACACCATATATTTT. Translation gives CASSHPGTGVFTGNTIYF.

The genes are TRBV15 and TRBJ2-1; D may be TRBD1 (6 bases). Germline V gene data show CDR1 as LNHNV and CDR2 as YYDKDF (reference sequence). The CDR3 runs 14 residues. V was shortened by 5 bases and J by 9 bases, with 17 bases between the two germline ends. This chain's CDR3 is CATSPGTSAGEQFF. The CDR3 region has the DNA TGTGCCACCAGCCCCGGGACATCGGCGGGTGAGCAGTTCTTC.

V gene TRBV4-3 combines with J gene TRBJ1-3, with D possibly matching TRBD1 (5 bases). V shed 4 bases and J shed 0 bases, with 13 bases lying between them. The V gene's germline CDR1 is LGHNA and CDR2 YSLEER. The CDR3 loop spans 16 amino acids. CDR3 coding DNA: TGCGCCAGCAGCCCCGGGGGGAAAGACTCTGGAAACACCATATATTTT. Residues: CASSPGGKDSGNTIYF.

V and J are TRBV7-3 and TRBJ2-1; D assignment may be TRBD1 or TRBD2 (6 bases each). The germline gives CDR1 SGHTA, CDR2 FQGTGA. The V gene lost 4 bases and the J gene lost 7 bases, with 17 bases spanning the gap. The CDR3 has 15 residues. Written as DNA, the CDR3 is TGTGCCAGCAGCTCTAAGGGGGGTGTACTTAATGAGCAGTTCTTC. It codes for CASSSKGGVLNEQFF.

The chain employs TRBV30 and TRBJ2-2; no firm D call. Trimming removed 4 bases from V and 3 bases from J, with 6 bases in between. This CDR3 spans 12 amino acids. Per the germline V gene, CDR1 is GTSNPN and CDR2 is SVGIG (reference sequence). CDR3 in DNA: TGTGCCTGGACGGGCTACACCGGGGAGCTGTTTTTT. As protein: CAWTGYTGELFF. The full variable domain, rest sourced from reference TRBV30 and TRBJ2-2, is SQTIHQWPATLVQPVGSPLSLECTVEGTSNPNLYWYRQAAGRGLQLLFYSVGIGQISSEVPQNLSASRPQDRQFILSSKKLLLSDSGFYLCAWTGYTGELFFGEGSRLTVL.